This TCR beta chain was observed in a study of cytomegalovirus exposure and HLA in healthy donors. The study's findings and limits: Previously analyzed data showed that most TCR beta V segments were productive at a frequency of about 87% or about 30%.

The ends were cut back, 7 bases at V and 2 bases at J, with 8 bases in the middle. CDR3 size: 12 residues. Germline V gene data show CDR1 as LNHDA and CDR2 as SQIVND (reference sequence). The PCR was carried out with 60 Vbeta primers and 13 Jbeta primers. Here immunoSEQ multiplex PCR was the method, and the copy in TCRdb shows in-frame clones only, minus some. The sample includes under 200,000 clones, 82% of them seen just once. Turning to this clone: Its antigen is undetermined.

The TCR was taken from a girl aged 2 to 9 in good health and CMV-seropositive. The chain joins TRBV19 to TRBJ1-2; no clear D gene. The sequencing input was PBMCs. In DNA form, the CDR3 reads TGTGCCAGTACTTCCCCGAACTATGGCTACACCTTC. The encoded protein is CASTSPNYGYTF. The full variable domain, in which reference TRBV19 and TRBJ1-2 provide the parts outside the CDR3, is DGGITQSPKYLFRKEGQNVTLSCEQNLNHDAMYWYRQDPGQGLRLIYYSQIVNDFQKGDIAEGYSVSREKKESFPLTVTSAQKNPTAFYLCASTSPNYGYTFGSGTRLTVV.